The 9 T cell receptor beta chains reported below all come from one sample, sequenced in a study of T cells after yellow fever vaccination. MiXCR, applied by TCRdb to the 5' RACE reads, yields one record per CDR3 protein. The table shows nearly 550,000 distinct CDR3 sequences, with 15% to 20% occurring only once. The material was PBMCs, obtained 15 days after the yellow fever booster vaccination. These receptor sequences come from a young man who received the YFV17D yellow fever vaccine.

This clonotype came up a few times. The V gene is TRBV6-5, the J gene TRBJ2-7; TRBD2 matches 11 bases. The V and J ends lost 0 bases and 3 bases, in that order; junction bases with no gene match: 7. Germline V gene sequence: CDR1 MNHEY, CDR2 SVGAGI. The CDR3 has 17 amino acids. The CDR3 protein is CASSYSVAGGWGYEQYF. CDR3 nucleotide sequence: TGTGCCAGCAGTTACTCGGTAGCGGGAGGGTGGGGCTACGAGCAGTACTTC.

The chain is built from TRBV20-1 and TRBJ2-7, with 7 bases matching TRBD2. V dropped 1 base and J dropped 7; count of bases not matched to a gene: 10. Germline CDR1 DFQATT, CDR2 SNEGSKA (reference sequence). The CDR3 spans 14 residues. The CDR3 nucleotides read TGCAGTGCTAGAGGGCAGCGGGGAGTTAGGGAGCAGTACTTC. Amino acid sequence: CSARGQRGVREQYF.

CDR3: CASTHRLQETQYF. The CDR3 DNA is TGTGCCAGCACCCACAGGCTCCAAGAGACCCAGTACTTC. The genes are TRBV18 and TRBJ2-5, with TRBD1 as a possible D gene (5 bases). Between the trimmed V and J ends, which lost 8 bases and 1 base, there was a span of 11 bases. This CDR3 comprises 13 residues. Germline V CDR1 and CDR2: KGHSH, LQKENI.

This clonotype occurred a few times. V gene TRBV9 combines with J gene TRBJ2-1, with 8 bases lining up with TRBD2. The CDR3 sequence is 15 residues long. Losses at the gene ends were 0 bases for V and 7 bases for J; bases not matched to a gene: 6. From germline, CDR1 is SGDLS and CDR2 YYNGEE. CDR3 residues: CASSVGLAGMNEQFF. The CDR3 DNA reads TGTGCCAGCAGCGTAGGATTAGCGGGAATGAATGAGCAGTTCTTC.

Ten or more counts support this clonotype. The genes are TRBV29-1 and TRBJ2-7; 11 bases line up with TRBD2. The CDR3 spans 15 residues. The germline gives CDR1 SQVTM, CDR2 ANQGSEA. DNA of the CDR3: TGCAGAGCCGGGACTAGCGGACCGAACGGCGGCGAGCAGTACTTC. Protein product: CRAGTSGPNGGEQYF.

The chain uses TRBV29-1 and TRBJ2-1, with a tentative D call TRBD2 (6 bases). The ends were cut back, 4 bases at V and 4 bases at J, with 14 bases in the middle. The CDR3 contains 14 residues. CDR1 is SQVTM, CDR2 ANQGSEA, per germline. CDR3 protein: CSVGIAEVYNEQFF. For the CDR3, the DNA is TGCAGCGTTGGGATAGCGGAAGTTTACAATGAGCAGTTCTTC.

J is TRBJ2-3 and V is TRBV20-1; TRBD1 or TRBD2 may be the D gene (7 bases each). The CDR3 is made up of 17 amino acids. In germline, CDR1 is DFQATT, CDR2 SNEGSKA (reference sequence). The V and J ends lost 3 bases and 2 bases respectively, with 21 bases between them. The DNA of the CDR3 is TGCAGTGCTAGGGACAGGCAGGAAGCGGGGATCACAGATACGCAGTATTTT. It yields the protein CSARDRQEAGITDTQYF.

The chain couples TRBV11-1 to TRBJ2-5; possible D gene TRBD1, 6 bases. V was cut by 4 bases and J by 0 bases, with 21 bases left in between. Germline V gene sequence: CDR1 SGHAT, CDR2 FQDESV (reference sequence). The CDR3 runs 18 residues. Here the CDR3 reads CASSWGRSKSANQETQYF. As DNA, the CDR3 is TGTGCCAGCAGCTGGGGGCGGTCGAAAAGCGCGAACCAAGAGACCCAGTACTTC.

CDR3 coding DNA: TGCAGTGCTAGTTCTCCGGGAGGGTGGACCACAGATACGCAGTATTTT. It is translated as CSASSPGGWTTDTQYF. V and J are TRBV20-1 and TRBJ2-3, with 8 bases that match TRBD2. V shed 3 bases and J 2 bases; nucleotides not matched to a gene: 10. CDR1 is DFQATT and CDR2 is SNEGSKA in the germline V gene (reference sequence). The CDR3 covers 16 residues.